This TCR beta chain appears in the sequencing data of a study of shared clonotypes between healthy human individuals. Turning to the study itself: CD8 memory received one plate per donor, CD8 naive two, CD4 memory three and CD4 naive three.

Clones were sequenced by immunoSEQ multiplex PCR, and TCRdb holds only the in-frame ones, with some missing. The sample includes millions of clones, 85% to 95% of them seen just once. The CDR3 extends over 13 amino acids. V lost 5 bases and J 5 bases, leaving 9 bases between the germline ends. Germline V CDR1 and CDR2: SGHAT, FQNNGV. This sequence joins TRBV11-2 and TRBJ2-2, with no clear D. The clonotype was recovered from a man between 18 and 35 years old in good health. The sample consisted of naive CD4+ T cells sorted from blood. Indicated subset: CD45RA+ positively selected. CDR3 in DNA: TGTGCCAGCAGCCGTATTCCGACCGGGGAGCTGTTTTTT. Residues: CASSRIPTGELFF.